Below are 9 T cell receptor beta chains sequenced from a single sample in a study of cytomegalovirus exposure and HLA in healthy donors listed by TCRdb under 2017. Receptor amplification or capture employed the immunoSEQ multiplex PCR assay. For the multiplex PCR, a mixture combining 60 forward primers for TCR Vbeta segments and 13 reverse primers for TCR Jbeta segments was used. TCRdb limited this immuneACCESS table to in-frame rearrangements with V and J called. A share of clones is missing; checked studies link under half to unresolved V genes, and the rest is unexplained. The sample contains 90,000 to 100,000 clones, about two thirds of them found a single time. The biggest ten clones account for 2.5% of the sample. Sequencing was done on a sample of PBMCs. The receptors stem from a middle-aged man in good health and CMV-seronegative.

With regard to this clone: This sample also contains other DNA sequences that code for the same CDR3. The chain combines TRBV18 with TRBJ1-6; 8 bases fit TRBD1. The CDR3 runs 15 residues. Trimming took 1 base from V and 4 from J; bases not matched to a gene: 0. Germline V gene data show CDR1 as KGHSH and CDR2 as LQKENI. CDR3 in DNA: TGTGCCAGCTCACCACGACAGGGGTATAATTCACCCCTCCACTTT. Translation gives CASSPRQGYNSPLHF.

CDR3 DNA: TGCGCCAGCAGCTCTGGGAGCTGGGTGGGCACTGAAGCTTTCTTT. Protein sequence: CASSSGSWVGTEAFF. The genes are TRBV5-1 and TRBJ1-1; D not resolved. This CDR3 is built from 15 residues. From germline, CDR1 is SGHRS and CDR2 YFSETQ. V was shortened by 3 bases and J by 4 bases, with 16 bases between the two germline ends.

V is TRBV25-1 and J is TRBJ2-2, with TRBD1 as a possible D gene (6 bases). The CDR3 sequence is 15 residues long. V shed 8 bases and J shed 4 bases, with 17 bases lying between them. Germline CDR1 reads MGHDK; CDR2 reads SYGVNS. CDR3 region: CASQRNRVGTGELFF. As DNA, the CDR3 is TGTGCCAGCCAGCGGAACAGGGTCGGCACCGGGGAGCTGTTTTTT.

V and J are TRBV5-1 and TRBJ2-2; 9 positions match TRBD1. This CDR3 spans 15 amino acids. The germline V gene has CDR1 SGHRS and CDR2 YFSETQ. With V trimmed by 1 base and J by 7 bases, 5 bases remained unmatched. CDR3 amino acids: CASSLMGQGGGELFF. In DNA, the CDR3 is TGCGCCAGCAGCTTGATGGGACAGGGCGGCGGGGAGCTGTTTTTT.

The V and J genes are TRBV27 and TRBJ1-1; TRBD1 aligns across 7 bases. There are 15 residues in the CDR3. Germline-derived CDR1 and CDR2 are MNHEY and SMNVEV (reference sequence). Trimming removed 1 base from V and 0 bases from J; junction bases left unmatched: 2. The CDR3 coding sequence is TGTGCCAGCAGTTTATTAGGGACAGTGAACACTGAAGCTTTCTTT. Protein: CASSLLGTVNTEAFF.

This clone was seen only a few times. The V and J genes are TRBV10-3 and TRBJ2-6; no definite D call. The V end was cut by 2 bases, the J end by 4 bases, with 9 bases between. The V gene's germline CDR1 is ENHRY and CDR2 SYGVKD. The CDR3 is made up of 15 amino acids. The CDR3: CAISERVAGANVLTF. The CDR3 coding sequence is TGTGCCATCAGTGAGCGAGTAGCCGGGGCCAACGTCCTGACTTTC.

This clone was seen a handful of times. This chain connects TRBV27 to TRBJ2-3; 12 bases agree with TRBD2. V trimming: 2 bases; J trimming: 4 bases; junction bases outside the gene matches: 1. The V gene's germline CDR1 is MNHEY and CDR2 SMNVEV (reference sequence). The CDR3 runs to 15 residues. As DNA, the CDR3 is TGTGCCAGCAGTTTAGGACTAGCGGGATCAGATACGCAGTATTTT. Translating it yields CASSLGLAGSDTQYF.

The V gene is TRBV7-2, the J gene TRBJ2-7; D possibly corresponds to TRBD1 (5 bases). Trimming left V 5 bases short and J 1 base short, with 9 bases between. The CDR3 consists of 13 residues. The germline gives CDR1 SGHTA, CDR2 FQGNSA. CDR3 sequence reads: CASSRTQSYEQYF. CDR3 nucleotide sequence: TGTGCCAGCAGCCGGACACAGTCCTACGAGCAGTACTTC.

CDR3 bases: TGTGCCAGCAGCTTAGCGATAGCTAGCGGGGGGAGAGATACGCAGTATTTT. Translated, it gives CASSLAIASGGRDTQYF. The chain links TRBV7-9 to TRBJ2-3; 11 bases line up with TRBD2. There are 17 residues in the CDR3. V lost 0 bases and J lost 5; bases outside the gene matches: 7. CDR1 is SEHNR, CDR2 FQNEAQ, per germline (reference sequence).